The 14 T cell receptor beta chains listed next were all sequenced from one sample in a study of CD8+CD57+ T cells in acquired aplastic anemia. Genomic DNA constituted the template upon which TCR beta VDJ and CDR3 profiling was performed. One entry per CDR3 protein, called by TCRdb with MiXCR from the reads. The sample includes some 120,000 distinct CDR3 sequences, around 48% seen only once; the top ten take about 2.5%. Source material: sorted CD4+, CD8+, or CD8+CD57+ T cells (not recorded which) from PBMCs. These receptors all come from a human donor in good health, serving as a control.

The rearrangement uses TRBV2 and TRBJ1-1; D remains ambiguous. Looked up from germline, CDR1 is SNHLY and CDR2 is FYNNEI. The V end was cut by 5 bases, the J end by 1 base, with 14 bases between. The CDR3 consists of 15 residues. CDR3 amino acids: CASSYKFGENTEAFF. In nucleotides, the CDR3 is TGTGCCAGCAGTTACAAGTTCGGAGAGAACACTGAAGCTTTCTTT. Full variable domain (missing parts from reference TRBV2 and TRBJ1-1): EPEVTQTPSHQVTQMGQEVILRCVPISNHLYFYWYRQILGQKVEFLVSFYNNEISEKSEIFDDQFSVERPDGSNFTLKIRSTKLEDSAMYFCASSYKFGENTEAFFGQGTRLTVV.

CDR3 loop: CASSQDRVVGANVLTF. The CDR3 coding sequence is TGCGCCAGCAGCCAAGATCGAGTTGTCGGGGCCAACGTCCTGACTTTC. The chain links TRBV4-3 to TRBJ2-6; no definite D call. V lost 0 bases, J lost 4 bases, and 10 bases lay in between. Looked up from germline, CDR1 is LGHNA and CDR2 is YSLEER. The CDR3 loop spans 16 amino acids.

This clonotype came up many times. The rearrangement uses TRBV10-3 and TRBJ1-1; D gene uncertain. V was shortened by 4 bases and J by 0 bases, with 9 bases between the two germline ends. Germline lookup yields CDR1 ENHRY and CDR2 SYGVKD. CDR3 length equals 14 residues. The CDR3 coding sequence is TGTGCCATCAGTGGTAAAGATATGAACACTGAAGCTTTCTTT. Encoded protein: CAISGKDMNTEAFF.

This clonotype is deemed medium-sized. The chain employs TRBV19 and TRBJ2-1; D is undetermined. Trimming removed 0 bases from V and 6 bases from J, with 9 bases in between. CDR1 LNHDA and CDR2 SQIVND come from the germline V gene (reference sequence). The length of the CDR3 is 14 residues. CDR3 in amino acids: CASSIDPISNEQFF. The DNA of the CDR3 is TGTGCCAGTAGTATAGACCCTATTAGCAATGAGCAGTTCTTC.

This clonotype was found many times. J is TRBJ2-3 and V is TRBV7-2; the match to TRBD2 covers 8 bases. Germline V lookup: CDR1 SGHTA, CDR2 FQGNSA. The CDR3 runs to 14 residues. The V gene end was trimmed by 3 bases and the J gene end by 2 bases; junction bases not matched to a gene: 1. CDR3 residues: CASSFGLATDTQYF. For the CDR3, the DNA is TGTGCCAGCAGCTTTGGACTAGCCACAGATACGCAGTATTTT.

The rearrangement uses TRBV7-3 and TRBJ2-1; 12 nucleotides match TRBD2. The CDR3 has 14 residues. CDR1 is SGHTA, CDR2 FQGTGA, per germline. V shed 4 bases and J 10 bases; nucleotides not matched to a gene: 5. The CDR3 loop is CASSSEGLAGEQFF. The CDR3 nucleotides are TGTGCCAGCAGCTCAGAAGGACTAGCGGGGGAGCAGTTCTTC.

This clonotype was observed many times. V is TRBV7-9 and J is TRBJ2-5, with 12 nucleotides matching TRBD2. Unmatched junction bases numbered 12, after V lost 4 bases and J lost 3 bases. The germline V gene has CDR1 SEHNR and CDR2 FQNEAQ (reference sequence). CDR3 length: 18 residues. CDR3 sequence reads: CASSSTKTSGGTEETQYF. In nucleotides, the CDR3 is TGTGCCAGCAGCTCCACAAAAACTAGCGGGGGGACCGAAGAGACCCAGTACTTC.

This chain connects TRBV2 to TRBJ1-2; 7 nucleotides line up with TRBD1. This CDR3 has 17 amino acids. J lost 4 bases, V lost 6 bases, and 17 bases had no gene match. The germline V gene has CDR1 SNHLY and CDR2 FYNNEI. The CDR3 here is CASRDRDREILVYGYTF. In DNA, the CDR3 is TGTGCCAGCAGAGACCGGGACAGAGAGATTCTGGTCTATGGCTACACCTTC.

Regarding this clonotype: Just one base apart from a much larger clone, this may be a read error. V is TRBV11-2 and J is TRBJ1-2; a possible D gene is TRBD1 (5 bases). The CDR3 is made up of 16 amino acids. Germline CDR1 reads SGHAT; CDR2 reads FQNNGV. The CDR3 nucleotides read TGTGCCAGCAGCTTAGGCGCGGACACGAGGACGGGTGGCTACGCCTTC. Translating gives CASSLGADTRTGGYAF. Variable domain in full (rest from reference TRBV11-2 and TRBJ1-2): EAGVAQSPRYKIIEKRQSVAFWCNPISGHATLYWYQQILGQGPKLLIQFQNNGVVDDSQLPKDRFSAERLKGVDSTLKIQPAKLEDSAVYLCASSLGADTRTGGYAFGSGTRLTVV.

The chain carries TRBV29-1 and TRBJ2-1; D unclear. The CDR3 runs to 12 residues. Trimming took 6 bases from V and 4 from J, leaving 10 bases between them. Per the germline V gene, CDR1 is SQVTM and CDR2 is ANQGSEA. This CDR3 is CSVGDSYNEQFF. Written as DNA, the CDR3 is TGCAGCGTCGGAGACTCGTACAATGAGCAGTTCTTC.

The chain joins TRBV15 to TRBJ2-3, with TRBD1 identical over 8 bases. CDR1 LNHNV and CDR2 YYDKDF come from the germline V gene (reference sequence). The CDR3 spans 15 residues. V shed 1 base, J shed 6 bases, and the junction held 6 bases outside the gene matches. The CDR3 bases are TGTGCCACCAGCAGAGGAGCCAGGGGGCAGGATACGCAGTATTTT. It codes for CATSRGARGQDTQYF.

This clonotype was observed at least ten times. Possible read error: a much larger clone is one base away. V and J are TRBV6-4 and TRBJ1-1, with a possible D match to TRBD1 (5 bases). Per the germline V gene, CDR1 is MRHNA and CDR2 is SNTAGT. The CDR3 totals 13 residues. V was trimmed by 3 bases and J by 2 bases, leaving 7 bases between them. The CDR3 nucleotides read TGTGCCAGCAGTGAACAGGAAAACACTGAAGCTTTCTTT. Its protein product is CASSEQENTEAFF.

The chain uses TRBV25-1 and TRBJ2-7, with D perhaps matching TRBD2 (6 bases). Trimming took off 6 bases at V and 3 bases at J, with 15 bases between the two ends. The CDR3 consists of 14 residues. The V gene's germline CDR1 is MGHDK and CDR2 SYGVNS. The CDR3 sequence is CASSATGSGYEQYF. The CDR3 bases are TGTGCCAGCAGCGCAACGGGTAGCGGCTACGAGCAGTACTTC.

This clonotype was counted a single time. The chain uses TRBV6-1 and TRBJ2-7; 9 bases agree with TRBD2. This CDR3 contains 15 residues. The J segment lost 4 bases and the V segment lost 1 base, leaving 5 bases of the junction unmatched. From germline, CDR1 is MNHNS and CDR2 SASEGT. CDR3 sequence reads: CASSEDGSGSYEQYF. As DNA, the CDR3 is TGTGCCAGCAGTGAAGACGGTAGCGGGAGTTACGAGCAGTACTTC.